This T cell receptor (beta chain) emerged from a study of blood T cell repertoires in COVID-19. Study-wide background: Samples representing acute and convalescent COVID-19 were sourced from the United States, Italy and Spain. T cells, B-cell-depleted T cells, or PBMCs supplied cDNA or gDNA.

Germline V gene sequence: CDR1 LNHDA, CDR2 SQIVND (reference sequence). This CDR3 has 13 residues. J was trimmed by 6 bases and V by 8 bases; bases with no gene match: 7. In the source study's methods: Cell counts per sample came from amplifying reference gene primers. Method: immunoSEQ multiplex PCR; TCRdb's copy keeps in-frame clones and lacks some. V, J and clone size reflect that table, while D and trimming were determined from the DNA. The data show some 180,000 clones, under 90% seen once. This clonotype was obtained from a man aged 55 to 70 with acute or convalescent COVID-19. The genes are TRBV19 and TRBJ1-5, with TRBD1 matching over 7 bases. The sequencing input was peripheral blood. The CDR3 here is CASELSGGQPQHF. CDR3 in DNA: TGTGCCAGTGAACTCTCAGGGGGTCAGCCCCAGCATTTT.